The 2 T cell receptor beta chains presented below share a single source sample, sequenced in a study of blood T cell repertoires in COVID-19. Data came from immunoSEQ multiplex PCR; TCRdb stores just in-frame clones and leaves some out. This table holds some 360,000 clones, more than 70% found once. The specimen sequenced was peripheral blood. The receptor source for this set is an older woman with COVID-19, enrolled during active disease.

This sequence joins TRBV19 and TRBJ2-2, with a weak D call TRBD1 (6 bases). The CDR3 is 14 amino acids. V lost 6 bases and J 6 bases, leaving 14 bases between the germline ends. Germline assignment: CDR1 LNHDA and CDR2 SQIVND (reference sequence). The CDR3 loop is CASRGQLVAGELFF. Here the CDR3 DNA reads TGTGCCAGTAGAGGACAGCTTGTCGCCGGGGAGCTGTTTTTT. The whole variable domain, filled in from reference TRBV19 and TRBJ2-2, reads DGGITQSPKYLFRKEGQNVTLSCEQNLNHDAMYWYRQDPGQGLRLIYYSQIVNDFQKGDIAEGYSVSREKKESFPLTVTSAQKNPTAFYLCASRGQLVAGELFFGEGSRLTVL.

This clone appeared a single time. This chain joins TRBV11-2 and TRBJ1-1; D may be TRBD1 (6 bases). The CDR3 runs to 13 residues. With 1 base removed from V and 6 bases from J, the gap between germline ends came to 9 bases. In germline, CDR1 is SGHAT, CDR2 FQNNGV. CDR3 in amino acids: CASSLAGQPEAFF. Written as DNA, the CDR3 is TGTGCCAGCAGCTTAGCCGGACAGCCTGAAGCTTTCTTT.